Following are 18 T cell receptor beta chains from one sample sequenced in a study of T-cell memory formation after mild COVID-19. MiXCR, run by TCRdb on the 5' RACE reads, gives a single entry per CDR3 protein. The data contain hundreds of thousands of distinct CDR3 sequences, roughly 17% of them seen just once; the ten biggest clones take up less than 10%. The sample comprised PBMCs or a T cell subset sorted from them (not recorded which). The receptors shown here come from an adult woman who had mild COVID-19 (a few samples of this study predate the infection). Cell type and time point are not known.

The chain combines TRBV12-3 or TRBV12-4 with TRBJ2-2; 16 bases line up with TRBD2. The CDR3 consists of 19 residues. Trimming removed 5 bases from V and 4 bases from J; junction bases left unmatched: 10. The CDR3 sequence: CASSDPGLAGGPGTGELFF. The DNA for the CDR3 is TGTGCCAGCAGTGACCCGGGACTAGCGGGAGGGCCGGGCACCGGGGAGCTGTTTTTT.

The chain joins TRBV6-6 to TRBJ1-3; D unresolved. With 2 bases removed from V and 0 bases from J, the gap between germline ends came to 14 bases. The germline gives CDR1 MNHNY, CDR2 SVGAGI (reference sequence). The CDR3 is 17 residues long. The CDR3 reads CASSYAEPNLSGNTIYF. CDR3 coding DNA: TGTGCCAGCAGTTACGCAGAACCCAACCTCTCTGGAAACACCATATATTTT.

This clonotype appeared a few times. The J gene is TRBJ2-7, the V gene TRBV6-5; 8 bases align to TRBD2. CDR1 and CDR2 from the germline V gene are MNHEY and SVGAGI. CDR3 length: 13 residues. Trimming cost V 8 bases and J 1 base; bases outside gene matches: 4. In nucleotides, the CDR3 is TGTGCCAGCGGTAGCGGGGAGTCCTACGAGCAGTACTTC. This gives the protein CASGSGESYEQYF.

V and J are TRBV5-1 and TRBJ2-3, with TRBD2 identical over 12 bases. The CDR3 has 17 amino acids. Germline V lookup: CDR1 SGHRS, CDR2 YFSETQ. The J segment lost 5 bases and the V segment lost 0 bases, leaving 7 bases of the junction unmatched. The CDR3 spells CASSLASLAGGGDTQYF. In nucleotides, the CDR3 is TGCGCCAGCAGCTTGGCATCACTAGCGGGAGGAGGAGATACGCAGTATTTT.

The CDR3 spells CASSPGQGRGFSNQPQHF. CDR3 nucleotide sequence: TGTGCCAGCTCACCAGGGCAGGGAAGGGGATTTAGCAATCAGCCCCAGCATTTT. This sequence joins TRBV18 and TRBJ1-5; D might be TRBD1 (5 bases). CDR1 is KGHSH and CDR2 is LQKENI in the germline V gene. The CDR3 extends over 18 amino acids. V gave up 2 bases and J gave up 0 bases, with 17 bases separating them.

This chain uses TRBV27 with TRBJ2-4; a possible D gene is TRBD1 (6 bases). CDR1 and CDR2 (germline): MNHEY, SMNVEV (reference sequence). V was cut by 8 bases and J by 1 base, with 15 bases left in between. The CDR3 loop spans 15 amino acids. CDR3 nucleotides: TGTGCCAGCGGACAGTTCGTCGGGGCCAAAAACATTCAGTACTTC. It is translated as CASGQFVGAKNIQYF.

The chain combines TRBV9 with TRBJ1-2; a weak D match, TRBD1 (5 bases). Looked up from germline, CDR1 is SGDLS and CDR2 is YYNGEE. The length of the CDR3 is 13 residues. Between the trimmed V and J ends, which lost 0 bases and 7 bases, there was a span of 10 bases. This CDR3 reads CASSVVTGAGYTF. The DNA for the CDR3 is TGTGCCAGCAGCGTAGTAACAGGCGCTGGCTACACCTTC.

The V gene is TRBV5-1, the J gene TRBJ2-3; 9 bases map to TRBD2. The V gene's germline CDR1 is SGHRS and CDR2 YFSETQ. The CDR3 has 16 amino acids. After removal of 1 base from V and 6 bases from J, the junction contained 9 bases not matched to a gene. The CDR3 sequence is CASSLRASGVRDTQYF. The CDR3 nucleotides read TGCGCCAGCAGCTTGCGGGCTAGCGGGGTACGGGATACGCAGTATTTT.

There are a few counts of this clonotype. The chain employs TRBV6-2 or TRBV6-3 and TRBJ2-2; 10 nucleotides match TRBD2. CDR3 length equals 15 residues. From germline, CDR1 is MNHEY and CDR2 SVGEGT. V lost 6 bases to trimming and J lost 3 bases; unmatched junction nucleotides: 4. The chain's CDR3 is CASSSSGSDTGELFF. The CDR3 DNA is TGTGCCAGCAGCTCTAGCGGGAGTGACACCGGGGAGCTGTTTTTT.

This clonotype occurred many times. The V and J genes are TRBV7-2 and TRBJ2-5; D unclear. The CDR3 extends over 13 amino acids. V lost 5 bases and J lost 1, with 8 bases in between. Germline V gene sequence: CDR1 SGHTA, CDR2 FQGNSA. In DNA form, the CDR3 reads TGTGCCAGCAGCCTAGACCCCCAAGAGACCCAGTACTTC. Its protein is CASSLDPQETQYF.

This clonotype was observed a few times. The chain employs TRBV18 and TRBJ1-2; D not certain. This CDR3 has 14 amino acids. With 1 base removed from V and 8 bases from J, the gap between germline ends came to 14 bases. Germline V gives CDR1 KGHSH, CDR2 LQKENI. The CDR3 spells CASSPQGLREGYTF. In DNA, the CDR3 is TGTGCCAGCTCACCACAGGGTCTTCGGGAAGGCTACACCTTC. Complete variable domain (other parts from reference TRBV18 and TRBJ1-2): NAGVMQNPRHLVRRRGQEARLRCSPMKGHSHVYWYRQLPEEGLKFMVYLQKENIIDESGMPKERFSAEFPKEGPSILRIQQVVRGDSAAYFCASSPQGLREGYTFGSGTRLTVV.

This sequence joins TRBV6-6 and TRBJ2-5, with no clear D. The length of the CDR3 is 16 residues. CDR1 and CDR2 (germline): MNHNY, SVGAGI (reference sequence). The V end was cut by 2 bases, the J end by 4 bases, with 17 bases between. In nucleotides, the CDR3 is TGTGCCAGCAGTTACAAACCGGGCTTGCAAGGAGAGACCCAGTACTTC. Protein product: CASSYKPGLQGETQYF.

The chain is built from TRBV5-1 and TRBJ1-3, with unresolved D. This CDR3 comprises 16 residues. Per germline, CDR1 SGHRS and CDR2 YFSETQ. V gave up 0 bases and J gave up 2 bases, with 12 bases separating them. The chain's CDR3 is CASSLAPPSAGNTIYF. The CDR3 coding sequence is TGCGCCAGCAGCTTGGCCCCCCCATCCGCTGGAAACACCATATATTTT.

This clonotype was found a few times. The V and J genes are TRBV7-9 and TRBJ2-5; no reliable D call. The V and J ends lost 5 bases and 3 bases respectively, with 13 bases between them. There are 14 residues in the CDR3. From germline, CDR1 is SEHNR and CDR2 FQNEAQ (reference sequence). The CDR3 is CASSALGKEETQYF. The CDR3 DNA reads as TGTGCCAGCAGCGCCCTTGGGAAGGAAGAGACCCAGTACTTC. The full variable domain, in which reference TRBV7-9 and TRBJ2-5 provide the parts outside the CDR3, is DTGVSQNPRHKITKRGQNVTFRCDPISEHNRLYWYRQTLGQGPEFLTYFQNEAQLEKSRLLSDRFSAERPKGSFSTLEIQRTEQGDSAMYLCASSALGKEETQYFGPGTRLLVL.

The rearrangement joins TRBV18 to TRBJ1-4, with D perhaps TRBD1 (5 bases). V lost 6 bases to trimming and J lost 10 bases, with 18 bases between them. Germline CDR1 KGHSH, CDR2 LQKENI. The CDR3 has 14 residues. CDR3 protein: CASSSRDGEGKLFF. DNA of the CDR3: TGTGCCAGCTCCTCACGGGACGGGGAAGGAAAACTGTTTTTT.

The rearrangement links TRBV18 to TRBJ1-2; 8 bases agree with TRBD1. Germline values: CDR1 KGHSH, CDR2 LQKENI. This CDR3 region has 14 residues. Trimming cost V 3 bases and J 6 bases; bases outside gene matches: 6. CDR3 DNA sequence: TGTGCCAGCTCACCGCAGGGGGCTGCGGATGGCTACACCTTC. This gives the protein CASSPQGAADGYTF.

This clonotype showed up just a few times. The chain is built from TRBV6-2 or TRBV6-3 and TRBJ1-5; 8 nucleotides match TRBD1. J lost 6 bases, V lost 5 bases, and 6 bases had no gene match. The CDR3 is 14 residues long. Germline assignment: CDR1 MNHEY and CDR2 SVGEGT. The CDR3 sequence is CASSRKQGVQPQHF. CDR3 nucleotides: TGTGCCAGCAGTCGAAAACAGGGGGTTCAGCCCCAGCATTTT.

The V call is TRBV5-1, the J call TRBJ2-1, with D possibly matching TRBD2 (6 bases). Trimming pared 2 bases from V and 3 bases from J, leaving 12 bases between. Germline V gene lookup returns CDR1 SGHRS and CDR2 YFSETQ. This CDR3 contains 15 residues. The CDR3: CASSLVRGNYNEQFF. The CDR3 DNA reads TGCGCCAGCAGCTTAGTGCGGGGCAACTACAATGAGCAGTTCTTC.